These T cell receptor beta chains were read from a single sample in a study of graft-versus-host responses after intestinal transplantation. No antigen has been assigned to these receptors. Produced via immunoSEQ multiplex PCR; TCRdb's table is partial and in-frame only. The repertoire has fewer than 65,000 clones, roughly nine tenths of them found once; the top ten carry 0.5% to 0.7%. The starting material was unstimulated CD4+ T cells sorted from spleen or lymph node cells, obtained before transplant. Source of these receptors: a human donor who was the organ donor for an intestinal transplant. The CDR3 runs from the conserved cysteine through the conserved F or W. Each record gives: clone size, V gene, J gene, D gene, CDR3 DNA, CDR3 protein. The D gene is left open where the match is weak. The size field is filled for only some rows; it gives once, few, many or a size class.

>NA|TRBV5-6|TRBJ1-1|NA
TGTGCCAGCAGCTTGGGGGGGCGCATGGTCCTGAACACTGAAGCTTTCTTT
CASSLGGRMVLNTEAFF
>NA|TRBV28|TRBJ2-5|TRBD2
TGTGCCAGCAGCCTAACTAGCGCGAGGATACAAGAGACCCAGTACTTC
CASSLTSARIQETQYF
>NA|TRBV7-6|TRBJ2-1|NA
TGTGCCAGCAGCTTAGTTAGTGGGGGCCACAATGAGCAGTTCTTC
CASSLVSGGHNEQFF
>NA|TRBV4-2|TRBJ1-5|NA
TGTGCCAGCAGCCAAGACAGGGAAAGTAGTTCCCAGCATTTT
CASSQDRESSSQHF
>once|TRBV13|TRBJ2-7|TRBD2
TGTGCCAGCAGCTTTAGGGGCGGGAGGGGTTACGAGCAGTACTTC
CASSFRGGRGYEQYF
>NA|TRBV28|TRBJ1-3|TRBD1
TGTGCCAGCAGTCCGCCAGGGGGCTCTGGAAACACCATATATTTT
CASSPPGGSGNTIYF
>NA|TRBV28|TRBJ1-5|TRBD1
TGTGCCAGCATTGTTACAGGGGGCCTCAATCAGCCCCAGCATTTT
CASIVTGGLNQPQHF
>NA|TRBV5-1|TRBJ2-1|NA
TGCGCCAGCAGCTTTGATCGGGTACCCCGGGATGAGCAGTTCTTC
CASSFDRVPRDEQFF
>NA|TRBV5-1|TRBJ2-5|NA
TGCGCCAGCAGCTTGGAGGCAGGGGCAGGGACCCAGTACTTC
CASSLEAGAGTQYF
>NA|TRBV5-1|TRBJ2-7|NA
TGCGCCAGCAGCTCGGGTTACTCCTACGAGCAGTACTTC
CASSSGYSYEQYF
>once|TRBV4-1|TRBJ2-2|TRBD2
TGCGCCAGCAGCCAAGATCCGGGAGGCGGGGAGCTGTTTTTT
CASSQDPGGGELFF
>NA|TRBV6-1|TRBJ1-1|NA
TGTGCCAGCAGTGAGCTAAGGAACACTGAAGCTTTCTTT
CASSELRNTEAFF